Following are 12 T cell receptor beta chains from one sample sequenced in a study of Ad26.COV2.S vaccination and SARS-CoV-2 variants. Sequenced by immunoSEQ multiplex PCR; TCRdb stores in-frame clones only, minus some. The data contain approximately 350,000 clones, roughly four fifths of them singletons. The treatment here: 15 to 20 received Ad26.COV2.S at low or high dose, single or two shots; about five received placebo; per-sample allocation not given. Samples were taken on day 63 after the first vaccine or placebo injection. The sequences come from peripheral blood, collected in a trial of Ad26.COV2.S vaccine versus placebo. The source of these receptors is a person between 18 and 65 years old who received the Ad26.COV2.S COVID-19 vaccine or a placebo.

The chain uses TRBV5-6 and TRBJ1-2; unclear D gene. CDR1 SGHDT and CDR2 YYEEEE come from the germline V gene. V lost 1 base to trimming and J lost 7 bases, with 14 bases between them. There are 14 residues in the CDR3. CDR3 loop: CASSLRPLLPGYTF. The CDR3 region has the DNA TGTGCCAGCAGCTTGCGGCCTCTTCTGCCTGGCTACACCTTC.

The CDR3 here is CASSMVGAYNSPLHF. The DNA of the CDR3 is TGTGCCAGTAGTATGGTGGGAGCGTATAATTCACCCCTCCACTTT. V is TRBV19 and J is TRBJ1-6; D gene uncertain. Germline-derived CDR1 and CDR2 are LNHDA and SQIVND (reference sequence). Trimming left V 3 bases short and J 4 bases short, with 10 bases between. CDR3 length: 15 residues.

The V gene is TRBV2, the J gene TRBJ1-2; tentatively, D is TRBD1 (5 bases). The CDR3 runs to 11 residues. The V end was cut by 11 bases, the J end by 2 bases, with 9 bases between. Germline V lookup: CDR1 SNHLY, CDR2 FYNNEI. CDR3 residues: CARGDNYGYTF. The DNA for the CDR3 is TGTGCCCGGGGGGACAACTATGGCTACACCTTC.

The CDR3 DNA follows: TGTGCCAGCAGACCGGGACAGGGGAACACTGAAGCTTTCTTT. Translating gives CASRPGQGNTEAFF. This sequence joins TRBV11-2 and TRBJ1-1, with 9 bases that match TRBD1. Germline CDR1 reads SGHAT; CDR2 reads FQNNGV. The J segment lost 1 base and the V segment lost 6 bases, leaving 3 bases of the junction unmatched. This CDR3 spans 14 amino acids.

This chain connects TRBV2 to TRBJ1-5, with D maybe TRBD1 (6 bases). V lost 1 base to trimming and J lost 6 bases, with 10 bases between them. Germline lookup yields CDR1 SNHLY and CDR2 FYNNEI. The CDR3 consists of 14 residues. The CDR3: CASSEGRGSQPQHF. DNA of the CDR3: TGTGCCAGCAGTGAAGGCAGGGGATCTCAGCCCCAGCATTTT.

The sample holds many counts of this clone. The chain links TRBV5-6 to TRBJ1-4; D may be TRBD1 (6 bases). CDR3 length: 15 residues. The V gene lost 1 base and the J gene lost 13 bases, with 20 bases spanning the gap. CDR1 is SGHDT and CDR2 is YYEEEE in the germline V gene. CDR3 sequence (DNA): TGTGCCAGCAGCTTGCCGACGGGACACCCAGACGGACTGTTTTTT. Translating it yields CASSLPTGHPDGLFF.

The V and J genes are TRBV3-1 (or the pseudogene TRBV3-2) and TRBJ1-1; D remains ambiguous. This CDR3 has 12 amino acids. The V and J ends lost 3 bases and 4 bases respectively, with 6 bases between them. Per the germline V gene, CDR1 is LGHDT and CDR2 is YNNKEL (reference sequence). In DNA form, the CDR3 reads TGTGCCAGCAGCCAGATGGGCACTGAAGCTTTCTTT. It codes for CASSQMGTEAFF.

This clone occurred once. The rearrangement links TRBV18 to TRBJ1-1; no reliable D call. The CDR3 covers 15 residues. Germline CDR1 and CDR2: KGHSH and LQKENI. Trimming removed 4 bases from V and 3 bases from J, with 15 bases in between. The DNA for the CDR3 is TGTGCCAGCTCACAGGGTTATGGGAGGTACACTGAAGCTTTCTTT. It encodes CASSQGYGRYTEAFF.

CDR3 protein: CASSSPGGRTGAITGELFF. The CDR3 coding sequence is TGTGCCAGCAGCTCCCCGGGCGGTCGGACAGGGGCGATCACCGGGGAGCTGTTTTTT. The gene calls are TRBV7-9 and TRBJ2-2; TRBD1 matches 9 bases. The germline V gene has CDR1 SEHNR and CDR2 FQNEAQ (reference sequence). This CDR3 region has 19 residues. V shed 4 bases, J shed 4 bases, and the junction held 16 bases outside the gene matches.

This chain's CDR3 is CASAVYLYGYTF. DNA for the CDR3: TGTGCCAGCGCGGTTTACCTCTATGGCTACACCTTC. The chain is built from TRBV7-2 and TRBJ1-2, with no clear D. The CDR3 is 12 residues long. Trimming pared 8 bases from V and 4 bases from J, leaving 11 bases between. Germline V gene sequence: CDR1 SGHTA, CDR2 FQGNSA.

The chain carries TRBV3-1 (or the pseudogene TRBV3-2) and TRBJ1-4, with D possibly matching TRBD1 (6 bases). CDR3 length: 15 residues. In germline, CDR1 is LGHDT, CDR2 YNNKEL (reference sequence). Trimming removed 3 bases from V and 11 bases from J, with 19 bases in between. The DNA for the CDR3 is TGTGCCAGCAGCCACTATTCTCCCCGGGGGCGGAAACTGTTTTTT. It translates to CASSHYSPRGRKLFF.

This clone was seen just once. The CDR3 DNA sequence: TGTGCCAGCAGTGAATCCAGTCTAATGAACACTGAAGCTTTCTTT. Protein: CASSESSLMNTEAFF. This chain joins TRBV6-1 and TRBJ1-1; D is unclear. This CDR3 is built from 15 residues. CDR1 and CDR2 (germline): MNHNS, SASEGT. V shed 2 bases and J shed 0 bases, with 10 bases lying between them.